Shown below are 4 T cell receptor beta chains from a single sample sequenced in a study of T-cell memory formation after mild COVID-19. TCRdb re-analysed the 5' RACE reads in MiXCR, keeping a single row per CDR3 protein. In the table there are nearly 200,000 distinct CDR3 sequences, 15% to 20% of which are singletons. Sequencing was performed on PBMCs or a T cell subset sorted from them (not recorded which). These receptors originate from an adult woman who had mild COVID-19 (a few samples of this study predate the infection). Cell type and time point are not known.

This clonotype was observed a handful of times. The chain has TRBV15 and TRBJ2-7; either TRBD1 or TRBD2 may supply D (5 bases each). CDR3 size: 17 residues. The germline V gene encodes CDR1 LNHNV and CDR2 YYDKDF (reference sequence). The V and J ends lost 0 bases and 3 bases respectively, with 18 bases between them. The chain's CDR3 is CATSRDRGRSTHYEQYF. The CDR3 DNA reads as TGTGCCACCAGCAGAGATCGGGGACGGAGCACACACTACGAGCAGTACTTC.

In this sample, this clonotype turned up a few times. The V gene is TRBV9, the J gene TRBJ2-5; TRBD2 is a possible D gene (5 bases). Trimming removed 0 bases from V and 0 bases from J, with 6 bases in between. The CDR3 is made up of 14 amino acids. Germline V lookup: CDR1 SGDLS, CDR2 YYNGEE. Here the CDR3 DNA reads TGTGCCAGCAGCGTAGGGGAGTACCAAGAGACCCAGTACTTC. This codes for CASSVGEYQETQYF. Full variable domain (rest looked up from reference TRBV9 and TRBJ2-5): DSGVTQTPKHLITATGQRVTLRCSPRSGDLSVYWYQQSLDQGLQFLIQYYNGEERAKGNILERFSAQQFPDLHSELNLSSLELGDSALYFCASSVGEYQETQYFGPGTRLLVL.

The CDR3 is CASSQQEGGHQPQHF. The CDR3 DNA is TGCGCCAGCAGCCAACAAGAGGGGGGCCATCAGCCCCAGCATTTT. The chain couples TRBV4-1 to TRBJ1-5, with a possible D match to TRBD1 (6 bases). Trimming stripped 2 bases from V and 5 bases from J, with 13 bases between. This CDR3 comprises 15 residues. The germline V gene has CDR1 MGHRA and CDR2 YSYEKL.

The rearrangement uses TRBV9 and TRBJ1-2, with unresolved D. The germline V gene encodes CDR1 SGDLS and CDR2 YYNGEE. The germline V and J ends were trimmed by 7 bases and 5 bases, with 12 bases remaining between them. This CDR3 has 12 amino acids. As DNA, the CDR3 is TGTGCCAGCGGCGGATTCCTGTATGGCTACACCTTC. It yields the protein CASGGFLYGYTF.